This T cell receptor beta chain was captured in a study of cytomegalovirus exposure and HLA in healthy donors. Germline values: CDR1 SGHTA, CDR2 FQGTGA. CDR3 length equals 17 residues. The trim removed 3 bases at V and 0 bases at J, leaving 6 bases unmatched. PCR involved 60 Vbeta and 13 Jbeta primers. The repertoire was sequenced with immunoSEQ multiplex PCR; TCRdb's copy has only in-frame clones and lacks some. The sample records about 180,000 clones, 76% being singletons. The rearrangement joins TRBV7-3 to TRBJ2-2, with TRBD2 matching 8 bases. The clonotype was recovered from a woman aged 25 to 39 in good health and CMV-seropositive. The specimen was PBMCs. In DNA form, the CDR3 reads TGTGCCAGCAGCTTTTCATCGGGACTAGCGAACACCGGGGAGCTGTTTTTT. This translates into CASSFSSGLANTGELFF.